This T cell receptor (beta chain) derives from a study of blood T cells in healthy people across ages. After removal of 3 bases from V and 3 bases from J, the junction contained 6 bases not matched to a gene. The CDR3 loop spans 15 amino acids. Germline CDR1 is LNHNV and CDR2 is YYDKDF (reference sequence). Combining a sample-barcoded 5' primer with a J-beta primer mix, a second PCR ran for roughly 6 to 12 cycles. TCRdb ran MiXCR on the 5' RACE reads and lists one entry per CDR3 protein. The sample gives approximately 810,000 distinct CDR3 sequences, 35% to 40% of which show up once; roughly 13% is in the top ten.

Material: blood. The J gene is TRBJ2-5, the V gene TRBV15, with 8 bases matching TRBD1. The sequence was collected from a man between 18 and 29 years old in good health. The CDR3 coding sequence is TGTGCCACCAGCAGTTCACGGACAGGGAAAGAGACCCAGTACTTC. Its translation is CATSSSRTGKETQYF.